Listed below are T cell receptor beta chains from one sample, sequenced in a study of cytomegalovirus exposure and HLA in healthy donors. Profiled with immunoSEQ multiplex PCR; TCRdb holds only in-frame clones, not every one. Of about 220,000 clones in the sample, 75% to 95% were seen once. Sequenced: PBMCs. These receptors were obtained from a woman in her late teens or twenties in good health and CMV-seronegative. Both conserved end residues are part of each CDR3. Fields, in order: clone size, J gene, V gene, D gene, CDR3 protein, CDR3 DNA. D genes are given only for firm matches. Some rows have no size entry. The others give once, few or many, or a class for an expanded clone.

.	TRBJ2-7	TRBV12-5	TRBD2	CASGLVTGGLAGGPKRYEQYF	TGTGCTAGTGGTTTGGTAACTGGAGGACTAGCGGGAGGGCCGAAAAGGTACGAGCAGTACTTC
.	TRBJ2-1	TRBV5-1	TRBD2	CASSTGTSGLNEQFF	TGCGCCAGCAGCACGGGGACTAGCGGACTCAATGAGCAGTTCTTC
.	TRBJ2-7	TRBV9	TRBD1	CASSEGQGFREQYF	TGTGCCAGCTCGGAAGGACAGGGTTTTAGGGAGCAGTACTTC
.	TRBJ1-1	TRBV11-3	.	CASNTGSGDTEAFF	TGTGCCAGTAATACAGGGAGTGGGGACACTGAAGCTTTCTTT
.	TRBJ2-1	TRBV27	.	CAVKGGANEQFF	TGTGCCGTAAAGGGAGGAGCTAATGAGCAGTTCTTC
few	TRBJ2-1	TRBV9	TRBD2	CASSPPPGTSGDNEQFF	TGTGCCAGCAGCCCACCGCCCGGGACTAGCGGGGACAATGAGCAGTTCTTC
.	TRBJ2-7	TRBV5-1	.	CASSFFTGSTYEQYF	TGCGCCAGCAGCTTTTTTACAGGGAGCACCTACGAGCAGTACTTC
.	TRBJ2-1	TRBV29-1	.	CSVERGAGHSYNEQFF	TGCAGCGTTGAAAGGGGAGCGGGACACTCCTACAATGAGCAGTTCTTC
.	TRBJ1-2	TRBV16	.	CASSRAEYSNGYTF	TGTGCCAGCAGCCGGGCAGAATACTCAAATGGCTACACCTTC
once	TRBJ2-1	TRBV11-2	TRBD2	CASSLVAGGINEQFF	TGTGCCAGCAGCTTAGTGGCGGGAGGGATAAATGAGCAGTTCTTC
.	TRBJ2-1	TRBV6-4	TRBD2	CASSPRLAGGSSYNEQFF	TGTGCCAGCAGTCCTCGACTAGCGGGGGGAAGCTCCTACAATGAGCAGTTCTTC
.	TRBJ1-2	TRBV28	TRBD1	CASSLFSLPRDRVSGYTF	TGTGCCAGCAGTTTATTCTCTCTCCCCCGCGACAGGGTGAGTGGCTACACCTTC
few	TRBJ2-1	TRBV7-2	.	CASSLTSSYNEQFF	TGTGCCAGCAGCTTAACCAGCTCCTACAATGAGCAGTTCTTC
.	TRBJ1-1	TRBV15	.	CATSRDGRNTEAFF	TGTGCCACCAGCAGAGATGGCAGGAACACTGAAGCTTTCTTT
.	TRBJ2-2	TRBV6-1	.	CASSEQAANTGELFF	TGTGCCAGCAGTGAACAGGCCGCGAACACCGGGGAGCTGTTTTTT
.	TRBJ2-1	TRBV19	.	CASRLAGGYNEQFF	TGTGCCAGTAGGCTCGCTGGGGGGTACAATGAGCAGTTCTTC
.	TRBJ1-1	TRBV6-5	TRBD1	CASSYARGRAEAFF	TGTGCCAGCAGTTATGCCAGGGGGCGAGCTGAAGCTTTCTTT
.	TRBJ1-6	TRBV5-1	.	CASSPVQGRNSPLHF	TGCGCCAGCAGCCCTGTACAGGGTCGGAATTCACCCCTCCACTTT
once	TRBJ2-7	TRBV30	.	CAWSINYEQYF	TGTGCCTGGAGTATAAACTACGAGCAGTACTTC